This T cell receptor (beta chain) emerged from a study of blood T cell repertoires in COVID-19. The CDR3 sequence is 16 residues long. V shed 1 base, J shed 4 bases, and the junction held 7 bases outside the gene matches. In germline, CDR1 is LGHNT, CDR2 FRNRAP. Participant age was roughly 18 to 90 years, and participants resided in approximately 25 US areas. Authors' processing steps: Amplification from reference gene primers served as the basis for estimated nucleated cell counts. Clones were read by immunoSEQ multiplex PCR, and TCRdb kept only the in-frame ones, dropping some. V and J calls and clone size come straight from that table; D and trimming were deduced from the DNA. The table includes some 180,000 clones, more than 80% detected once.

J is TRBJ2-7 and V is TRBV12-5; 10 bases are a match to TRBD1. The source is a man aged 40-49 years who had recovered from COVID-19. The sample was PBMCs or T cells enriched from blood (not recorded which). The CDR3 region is CASGLDLTGGSYEQYF. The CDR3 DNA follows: TGTGCTAGTGGTTTGGACTTGACAGGGGGCAGTTACGAGCAGTACTTC.